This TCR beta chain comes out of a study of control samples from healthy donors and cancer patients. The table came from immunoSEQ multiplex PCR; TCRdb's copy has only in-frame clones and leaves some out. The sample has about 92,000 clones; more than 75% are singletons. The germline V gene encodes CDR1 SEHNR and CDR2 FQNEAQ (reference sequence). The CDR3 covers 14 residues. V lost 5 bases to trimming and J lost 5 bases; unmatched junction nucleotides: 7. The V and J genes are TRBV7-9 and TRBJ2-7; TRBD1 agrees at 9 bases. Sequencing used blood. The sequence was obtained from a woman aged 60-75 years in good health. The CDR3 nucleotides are TGTGCCAGCAGCGAGACAGGGGGGGCCAACGAGCAGTACTTC. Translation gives CASSETGGANEQYF.